The clone carrying this T cell receptor (beta chain) was found a few times. This sample was taken from a study of T cells in localized non-small cell lung cancer. Germline V gives CDR1 SGDLS, CDR2 YYNGEE. V lost 4 bases, J lost 9 bases, and 14 bases lay in between. This CDR3 contains 13 residues. Clones were read by immunoSEQ multiplex PCR, and TCRdb kept only the in-frame ones, dropping some. The table lists 3,300 or so clones, roughly 29% of them singletons. The source was normal lung tissue next to the tumor, collected before any cancer treatment. This rearrangement joins TRBV9 to TRBJ2-1; D is ambiguous. The clonotype comes from a woman aged 35-70 years with stage I lung adenocarcinoma. CDR3 DNA: TGTGCCAGCAGCCGTTCCGGTTACGGTGAGCAGTTCTTC. It yields the protein CASSRSGYGEQFF.